This TCR beta chain derives from a study of siplizumab effects on memory and regulatory T cells. Per sample, 75,000 to 100,000 TCR templates underwent assay. The table came from immunoSEQ multiplex PCR; TCRdb's copy has only in-frame clones and leaves some out. This sample carries about 87,000 clones, 75% to 90% of them seen once, and the ten largest clones take about 15%. Germline lookup yields CDR1 SGHTA and CDR2 FQGNSA. V lost 5 bases, J lost 5 bases, and 5 bases stayed unmatched. The CDR3 loop spans 16 amino acids. The chain carries TRBV7-2 and TRBJ2-3; 15 bases line up with TRBD2. Sequences were obtained from CD4+ T cells sorted from blood. The TCR comes from a human donor in good health. CDR3 DNA sequence: TGTGCCAGCAGCCCTGGGACTAGCGGGAGGCGAGATACGCAGTATTTT. Protein product: CASSPGTSGRRDTQYF.